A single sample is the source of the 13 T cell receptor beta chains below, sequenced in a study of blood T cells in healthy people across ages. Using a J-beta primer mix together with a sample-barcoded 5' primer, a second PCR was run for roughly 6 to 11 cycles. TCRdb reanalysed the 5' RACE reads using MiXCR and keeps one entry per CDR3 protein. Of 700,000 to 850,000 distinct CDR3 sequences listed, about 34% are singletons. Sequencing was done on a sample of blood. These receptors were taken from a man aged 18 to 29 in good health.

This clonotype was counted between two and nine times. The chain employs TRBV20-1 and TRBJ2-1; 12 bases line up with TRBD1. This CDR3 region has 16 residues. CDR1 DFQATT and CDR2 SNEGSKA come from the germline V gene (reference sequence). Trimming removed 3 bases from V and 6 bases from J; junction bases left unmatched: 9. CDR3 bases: TGCAGTGCTAGGAACCGGGACAGGGGGCCCGGCAATGAGCAGTTCTTC. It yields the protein CSARNRDRGPGNEQFF.

In DNA form, the CDR3 reads TGCAGTGCTAGAGGGGATACTGAAGCTTTCTTT. As protein: CSARGDTEAFF. The chain is built from TRBV20-1 and TRBJ1-1; the D is unclear. Trimming shortened V by 1 base and J by 5 bases, and 5 bases separated the two germline ends. Germline-derived CDR1 and CDR2 are DFQATT and SNEGSKA (reference sequence). The CDR3 covers 11 residues.

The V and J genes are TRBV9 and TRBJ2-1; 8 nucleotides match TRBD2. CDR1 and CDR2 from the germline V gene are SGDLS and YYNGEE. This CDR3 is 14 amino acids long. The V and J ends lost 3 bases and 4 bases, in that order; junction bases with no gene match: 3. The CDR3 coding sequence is TGTGCCAGCAGCGCCCCGGGGGGGTACAATGAGCAGTTCTTC. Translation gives CASSAPGGYNEQFF.

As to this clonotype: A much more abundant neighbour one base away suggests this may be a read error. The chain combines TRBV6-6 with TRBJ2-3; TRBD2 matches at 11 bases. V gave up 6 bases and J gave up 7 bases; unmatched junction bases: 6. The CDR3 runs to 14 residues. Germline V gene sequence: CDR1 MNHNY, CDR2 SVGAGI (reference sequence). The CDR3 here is CASRVTSGENTQYF. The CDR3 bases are TGTGCCAGCAGAGTGACTAGCGGGGAGAATACGCAGTATTTT.

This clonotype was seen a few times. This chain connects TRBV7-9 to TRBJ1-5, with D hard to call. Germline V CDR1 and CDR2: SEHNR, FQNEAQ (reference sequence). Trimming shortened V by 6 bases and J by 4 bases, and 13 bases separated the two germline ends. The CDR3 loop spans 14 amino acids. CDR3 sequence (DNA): TGTGCCAGCAGTTGGGAAGACGATAATCAGCCCCAGCATTTT. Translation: CASSWEDDNQPQHF.

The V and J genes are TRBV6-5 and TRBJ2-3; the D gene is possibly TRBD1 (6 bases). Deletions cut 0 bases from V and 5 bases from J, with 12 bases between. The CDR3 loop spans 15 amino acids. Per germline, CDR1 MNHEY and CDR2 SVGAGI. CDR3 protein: CASSYSTQGIDTQYF. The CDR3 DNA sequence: TGTGCCAGCAGTTACTCGACCCAGGGGATAGATACGCAGTATTTT.

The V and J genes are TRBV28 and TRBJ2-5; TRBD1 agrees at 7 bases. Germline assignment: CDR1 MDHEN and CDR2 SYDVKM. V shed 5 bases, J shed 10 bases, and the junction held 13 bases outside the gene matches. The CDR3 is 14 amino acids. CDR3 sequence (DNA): TGTGCCAGCAGTGCGACAGGGTTGTATGGTGACCAGTACTTC. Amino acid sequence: CASSATGLYGDQYF.

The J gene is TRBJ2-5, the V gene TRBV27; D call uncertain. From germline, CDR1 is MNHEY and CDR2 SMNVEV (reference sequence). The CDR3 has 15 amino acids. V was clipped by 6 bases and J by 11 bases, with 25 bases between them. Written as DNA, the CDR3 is TGTGCCAGCAGCAAGGGTTGGCAGGAGTTAGTCCTTCAGTACTTC. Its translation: CASSKGWQELVLQYF.

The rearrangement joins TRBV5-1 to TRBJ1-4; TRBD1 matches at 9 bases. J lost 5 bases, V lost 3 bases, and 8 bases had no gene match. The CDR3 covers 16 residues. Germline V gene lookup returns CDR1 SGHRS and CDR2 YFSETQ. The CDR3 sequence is CASSSTGTGINEKLFF. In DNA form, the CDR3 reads TGCGCCAGCAGCTCAACCGGGACAGGGATAAATGAAAAACTGTTTTTT.

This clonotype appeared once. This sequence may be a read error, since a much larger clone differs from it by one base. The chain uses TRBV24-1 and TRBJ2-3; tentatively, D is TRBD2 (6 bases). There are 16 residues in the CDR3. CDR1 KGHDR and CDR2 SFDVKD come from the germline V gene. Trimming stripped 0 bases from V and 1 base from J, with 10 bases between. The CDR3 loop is CATSDLAGIGTDTQYF. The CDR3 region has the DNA TGTGCCACCAGTGATTTGGCGGGGATTGGCACAGATACGCAGTATTTT.

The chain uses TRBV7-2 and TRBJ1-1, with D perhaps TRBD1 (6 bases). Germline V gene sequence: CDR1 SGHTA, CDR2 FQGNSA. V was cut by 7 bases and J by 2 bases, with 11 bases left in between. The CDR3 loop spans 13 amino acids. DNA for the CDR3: TGTGCCAGCAAATCGGGGGCAAACACTGAAGCTTTCTTT. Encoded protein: CASKSGANTEAFF.

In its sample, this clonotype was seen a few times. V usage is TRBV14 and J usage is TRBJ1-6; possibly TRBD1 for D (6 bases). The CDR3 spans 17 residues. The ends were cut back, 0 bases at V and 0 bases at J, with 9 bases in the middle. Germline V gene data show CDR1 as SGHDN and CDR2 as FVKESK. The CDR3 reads CASSQEGGGSYNSPLHF. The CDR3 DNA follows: TGTGCCAGCAGCCAAGAGGGGGGCGGCTCCTATAATTCACCCCTCCACTTT.

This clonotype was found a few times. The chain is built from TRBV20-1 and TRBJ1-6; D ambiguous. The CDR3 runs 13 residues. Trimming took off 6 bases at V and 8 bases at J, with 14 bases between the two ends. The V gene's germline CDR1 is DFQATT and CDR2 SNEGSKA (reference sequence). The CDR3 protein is CSADPEGDSPLHF. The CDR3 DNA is TGCAGTGCAGACCCCGAGGGCGATTCACCCCTCCACTTT.